These 3 T cell receptor delta chains share one sample of origin, sequenced in a study of DNA immune sequencing with unique molecular identifiers. All 8 TRDV and 4 TRDJ genes were targeted in 32-plex amplification of genomic DNA. A 12-nucleotide UMI was added during roughly 3 barcoding PCR cycles before adapter PCR. TCRdb re-processed the multiplex PCR reads using CATT. The repertoire consists of roughly 400 delta-chain clones, with about 40% occurring once and the leading ten covering approximately 72%. The specimen was buffy coat blood. These receptors came from a human donor in good health.

The table lists this clone with a few counts. This may come from a read error, since a much larger clone is one base off. J is TRDJ3 and V is TRDV2, with D perhaps TRDD3 (6 bases). The length of the CDR3 is 20 residues. Trimming pared 0 bases from V and 5 bases from J, leaving 22 bases between. Per the germline V gene, CDR1 is GEAIGNYY and CDR2 is EKD. The chain's CDR3 is CACDTVWGTSRSRDTRQMFF. CDR3 bases: TGTGCCTGTGACACCGTCTGGGGCACCTCGAGGTCCCGGGACACCCGACAGATGTTTTTC.

Concerning this clone itself: TCRdb has a much larger clone's protein, which differs at residue 6 from the translation of this DNA, likely because of a read error; what is shown is the protein translated from the DNA. V is TRDV2 and J is TRDJ1; 8 positions match TRDD3. V dropped 0 bases and J dropped 0; count of bases not matched to a gene: 14. This CDR3 is built from 19 residues. Germline CDR1 is GEAIGNYY and CDR2 is EKD. The CDR3 loop is CACDTSGNWGSPYTDKLIF. CDR3 DNA sequence: TGTGCCTGTGACACCAGTGGTAACTGGGGGTCACCTTACACCGATAAACTCATCTTT.

This clone was detected only a few times. This likely stems from a read error, as it lies one base from a far larger clone. This chain connects TRDV1 to TRDJ1; 9 nucleotides align to TRDD2. Per germline, CDR1 TSWWSYY and CDR2 QGS. The CDR3 is 15 amino acids. V shed 1 base, J shed 12 bases, and the junction held 12 bases outside the gene matches. CDR3 coding DNA: TGTGCTCTTGGGGAACCGGCCTTCCTACGGTTAGAGATCATCTTT. Protein sequence: CALGEPAFLRLEIIF.